Below, 15 T cell receptor beta chains from the same sample are listed, as sequenced in a study of radiotherapy plus CTLA-4 blockade in lung cancer. TCRdb keeps only in-frame clones here, not all; method: immunoSEQ multiplex PCR. This sample has more than 75,000 clones, with 72% found just once. Here the sequenced sample was peripheral blood, taken from a patient treated with radiotherapy plus ipilimumab. The receptor set was obtained from a human donor with non-small cell lung cancer that progressed on radiotherapy plus ipilimumab.

This rearrangement joins TRBV4-1 to TRBJ1-5; weak D call: TRBD1 (5 bases). CDR1 and CDR2 from the germline V gene are MGHRA and YSYEKL. There are 15 residues in the CDR3. Trimming shortened V by 1 base and J by 6 bases, and 13 bases separated the two germline ends. DNA for the CDR3: TGCGCCAGCAGCCAAGTCCAGGGAGGGATTCAGCCCCAGCATTTT. This codes for CASSQVQGGIQPQHF.

V usage is TRBV6-5 and J usage is TRBJ1-1; the match to TRBD1 covers 9 bases. CDR1 and CDR2 (germline): MNHEY, SVGAGI. CDR3 size: 14 residues. The V and J ends lost 6 bases and 5 bases, in that order; junction bases with no gene match: 7. The DNA for the CDR3 is TGTGCCAGCAGGGAACAGGGGGCGAGGACTGAAGCTTTCTTT. As protein: CASREQGARTEAFF.

V gene TRBV14 combines with J gene TRBJ1-2; D is undetermined. Germline V gene lookup returns CDR1 SGHDN and CDR2 FVKESK. The length of the CDR3 is 13 residues. The V end was cut by 3 bases, the J end by 4 bases, with 9 bases between. CDR3 amino acids: CASSHAYGYGYTF. The CDR3, as DNA: TGTGCCAGCAGCCACGCATACGGCTATGGCTACACCTTC.

This chain links TRBV7-6 with TRBJ2-3; D tentatively reads TRBD1 or TRBD2 (5 bases each). V was trimmed by 5 bases and J by 1 base, leaving 10 bases between them. The germline CDR1 and CDR2 sequences are SGHVS and FNYEAQ. CDR3 length: 14 amino acids. Here the CDR3 reads CASSRGPRTDTQYF. DNA for the CDR3: TGTGCCAGCAGCCGGGGCCCCCGCACAGATACGCAGTATTTT.

V is TRBV9 and J is TRBJ2-2; D is perhaps TRBD2 (6 bases). This CDR3 has 14 residues. Looked up from germline, CDR1 is SGDLS and CDR2 is YYNGEE. V lost 4 bases to trimming and J lost 4 bases, with 11 bases between them. The CDR3 DNA is TGTGCCAGCAGCACGACTAGTCTCACCGGGGAGCTGTTTTTT. Its translation is CASSTTSLTGELFF.

This clone was found a few times. The chain has TRBV30 and TRBJ1-1; no clear D gene. The CDR3 loop spans 12 amino acids. The ends were cut back, 0 bases at V and 6 bases at J, with 8 bases in the middle. The V gene's germline CDR1 is GTSNPN and CDR2 SVGIG (reference sequence). CDR3 amino acids: CAWSVNVAEAFF. The CDR3 region has the DNA TGTGCCTGGAGTGTAAATGTGGCTGAAGCTTTCTTT.

This clone was detected only a few times. This rearrangement joins TRBV11-2 to TRBJ2-5, with D perhaps TRBD1 or TRBD2 (5 bases each). CDR3 size: 14 residues. CDR1 and CDR2 (germline): SGHAT, FQNNGV. With 5 bases removed from V and 4 bases from J, the gap between germline ends came to 14 bases. For the CDR3, the DNA is TGTGCCAGCAGCCTAGGGTTGGGGGTAGAGACCCAGTACTTC. Its protein product is CASSLGLGVETQYF.

J is TRBJ2-3 and V is TRBV5-6; TRBD1 or TRBD2 may be the D gene (5 bases each). V was trimmed by 4 bases and J by 2 bases, leaving 11 bases between them. The germline V gene encodes CDR1 SGHDT and CDR2 YYEEEE. The length of the CDR3 is 14 residues. In DNA form, the CDR3 reads TGTGCCAGCAGCCGTGTGGGGGACACAGATACGCAGTATTTT. Protein product: CASSRVGDTDTQYF.

The CDR3 region has the DNA TGTGCCAGCAGTTCGGGACAAGACATCTATGGCTACACCTTC. Protein: CASSSGQDIYGYTF. The gene calls are TRBV28 and TRBJ1-2; a weak D match, TRBD1 (6 bases). The CDR3 is 14 residues long. V shed 4 bases and J shed 4 bases, with 13 bases lying between them. Germline assignment: CDR1 MDHEN and CDR2 SYDVKM.

This sequence joins TRBV5-5 and TRBJ1-4; D is uncertain. From germline, CDR1 is SGHKS and CDR2 YYEKEE (reference sequence). The germline V and J ends were trimmed by 1 base and 8 bases, with 3 bases remaining between them. This CDR3 contains 11 residues. The DNA of the CDR3 is TGTGCCAGCAGCTTGTTGGAAAAACTGTTTTTT. Translated: CASSLLEKLFF.

This clone was counted between two and nine times. The V and J genes are TRBV28 and TRBJ1-4, with D maybe TRBD1 (6 bases). With 3 bases removed from V and 8 bases from J, the gap between germline ends came to 16 bases. CDR3 length equals 15 residues. The V gene's germline CDR1 is MDHEN and CDR2 SYDVKM. The CDR3 loop is CASSLGAGVNEKLFF. The CDR3 nucleotides are TGTGCCAGCAGTTTGGGGGCAGGGGTGAACGAAAAACTGTTTTTT.

The chain links TRBV30 to TRBJ1-6; TRBD1 aligns across 12 bases. This CDR3 is 18 amino acids long. Germline CDR1 reads GTSNPN; CDR2 reads SVGIG (reference sequence). V gave up 3 bases and J gave up 7 bases; unmatched junction bases: 13. The CDR3 DNA sequence: TGTGCCTGGAGCATAAGGGACAGGGGGCTGTATGAGAATTCACCCCTCCACTTT. This encodes CAWSIRDRGLYENSPLHF.

The V gene is TRBV11-3, the J gene TRBJ1-1; D ambiguous. Between the trimmed V and J ends, which lost 3 bases and 7 bases, there was a span of 12 bases. The CDR3 is 13 residues long. Germline-derived CDR1 and CDR2 are SGHNT and YENEEA. The CDR3 nucleotides read TGTGCCAGCAGCTTCGGACCGGGGAGTGAAGCTTTCTTT. Protein sequence: CASSFGPGSEAFF.

The CDR3 sequence: CASRFTGTAGNTIYF. The CDR3 DNA follows: TGCGCCAGCAGGTTTACCGGGACCGCGGGAAACACCATATATTTT. V and J are TRBV5-1 and TRBJ1-3, with a tentative D call TRBD1 (5 bases). Trimming left V 5 bases short and J 4 bases short, with 16 bases between. This CDR3 comprises 15 residues. Per the germline V gene, CDR1 is SGHRS and CDR2 is YFSETQ.

The DNA for the CDR3 is TGTGCCAGCAGTTTAAGGCGGTCCTACAATGAGCAGTTCTTC. Protein: CASSLRRSYNEQFF. The chain links TRBV27 to TRBJ2-1; D unclear. From germline, CDR1 is MNHEY and CDR2 SMNVEV (reference sequence). Deletions cut 2 bases from V and 1 base from J, with 6 bases between. The CDR3 loop spans 14 amino acids.